Given below is one T cell receptor (beta chain) in context. The antigen is undetermined. This entry belongs to a study of response to subunit inactivated influenza vaccine. Overall study findings and caveats: Authors suggested each seasonal influenza vaccination recruits few new T cells.

This CDR3 is 14 amino acids long. Trimming pared 0 bases from V and 5 bases from J, leaving 13 bases between. Germline CDR1 is DFQATT and CDR2 is SNEGSKA (reference sequence). Via MiXCR, TCRdb re-called the RT-PCR reads, giving one row per CDR3 protein. The repertoire holds around 790,000 distinct CDR3 sequences, with over 20% as singletons. This clonotype was obtained from a man aged 50 or older who received an inactivated influenza vaccine. This sequence joins TRBV20-1 and TRBJ2-5, with D perhaps matching TRBD1 or TRBD2 (5 bases each). The source material was PBMCs from blood, sampled 5 to 6 days after vaccination. In DNA, the CDR3 is TGCAGTGCTAGAGATCGCGTGGGACGGGAGACCCAGTACTTC. Its protein is CSARDRVGRETQYF.